These 30 T cell receptor beta chains originate from one sample sequenced in a study of blood T cell repertoires in COVID-19. Sequencing was performed with immunoSEQ multiplex PCR; in TCRdb, only in-frame clones are kept and a portion is missing. Found here are around 300,000 clones, over 70% of them singletons; the top ten hold around 5%. The source material was PBMCs or T cells enriched from blood (not recorded which). These receptors all come from a man aged 25 to 40 who had recovered from COVID-19.

The chain employs TRBV7-9 and TRBJ1-1; a possible D gene is TRBD1 (6 bases). V was cut by 3 bases and J by 8 bases, with 13 bases left in between. This CDR3 has 13 residues. Germline values: CDR1 SEHNR, CDR2 FQNEAQ (reference sequence). The CDR3 protein is CASSFPQTGEAFF. The CDR3 DNA sequence: TGTGCCAGCAGCTTCCCGCAGACAGGAGAAGCTTTCTTT.

This chain links TRBV28 with TRBJ2-1, with TRBD1 matching 10 bases. The V and J ends lost 3 bases and 3 bases, in that order; junction bases with no gene match: 2. The CDR3 spans 15 residues. Germline CDR1 MDHEN, CDR2 SYDVKM. The CDR3 region is CASSFGTGDYNEQFF. In nucleotides, the CDR3 is TGTGCCAGCAGTTTCGGGACAGGGGACTACAATGAGCAGTTCTTC. The whole variable domain, remainder taken from reference TRBV28 and TRBJ2-1, is DVKVTQSSRYLVKRTGEKVFLECVQDMDHENMFWYRQDPGLGLRLIYFSYDVKMKEKGDIPEGYSVSREKKERFSLILESASTNQTSMYLCASSFGTGDYNEQFFGPGTRLTVL.

This sequence joins TRBV12-2 and TRBJ1-1; the D call in the table, TRBD1, was not verified against the DNA. TRBV12-2 is a pseudogene. The CDR3 length is 14 residues. In DNA, the CDR3 is TGTGCAAGTCGCTTAGGGCCCAGGGTTTTGGAAGCTTTCTTT. Translating it yields CASRLGPRVLEAFF.

The chain couples TRBV7-6 to TRBJ2-7, with D possibly matching TRBD1 (6 bases). The CDR3 has 14 amino acids. V was clipped by 1 base and J by 4 bases, with 11 bases between them. In germline, CDR1 is SGHVS, CDR2 FNYEAQ. CDR3 DNA: TGTGCCAGCAGCTTAGGTAACAGGGAGTACGAGCAGTACTTC. Its translation is CASSLGNREYEQYF.

The chain carries TRBV4-2 and TRBJ2-7, with D perhaps TRBD2 (5 bases). The CDR3 runs to 14 residues. Looked up from germline, CDR1 is LGHNA and CDR2 is YNFKEQ. The germline V and J ends were trimmed by 3 bases and 6 bases, with 15 bases remaining between them. The CDR3 DNA follows: TGTGCCAGCAGCCAGTCAGCGGTGCTACGCGAGCAGTACTTC. Its translation: CASSQSAVLREQYF.

The genes are TRBV7-9 and TRBJ2-3; possibly TRBD1 for D (6 bases). With 1 base removed from V and 4 bases from J, the gap between germline ends came to 15 bases. Germline V gene lookup returns CDR1 SEHNR and CDR2 FQNEAQ (reference sequence). The CDR3 totals 16 residues. The CDR3 spells CASSLGTGLISDTQYF. The CDR3 nucleotides read TGTGCCAGCAGCTTAGGTACAGGGTTGATTTCAGATACGCAGTATTTT.

The genes are TRBV2 and TRBJ2-5, with D unresolved. The CDR3 is 14 amino acids. V shed 7 bases and J shed 0 bases, with 12 bases lying between them. Germline V gene lookup returns CDR1 SNHLY and CDR2 FYNNEI. CDR3 region: CASIQDMYQETQYF. DNA of the CDR3: TGTGCCAGCATCCAAGACATGTACCAAGAGACCCAGTACTTC.

This chain connects TRBV7-2 to TRBJ2-7, with a possible D match to TRBD1 (6 bases). Looked up from germline, CDR1 is SGHTA and CDR2 is FQGNSA. The CDR3 is 15 residues long. The germline V and J ends were trimmed by 5 bases and 5 bases, with 19 bases remaining between them. The CDR3 loop reads CASSPSYRAPHEQYF. The CDR3 DNA is TGTGCCAGCAGCCCGAGTTACAGGGCCCCCCACGAGCAGTACTTC. The full variable domain, its missing parts supplied by reference TRBV7-2 and TRBJ2-7, is GAGVSQSPSNKVTEKGKDVELRCDPISGHTALYWYRQSLGQGLEFLIYFQGNSAPDKSGLPSDRFSAERTGGSVSTLTIQRTQQEDSAVYLCASSPSYRAPHEQYFGPGTRLTVT.

This clone turned up a few times. CDR3 in DNA: TGTGCCAGCAGCCGACAGGGTAGCAATCAGCCCCAGCATTTT. Amino acid sequence: CASSRQGSNQPQHF. The J gene is TRBJ1-5, the V gene TRBV4-2; 7 nucleotides agree with TRBD1. This CDR3 comprises 14 residues. Germline V gene sequence: CDR1 LGHNA, CDR2 YNFKEQ. V was clipped by 4 bases and J by 0 bases; unmatched bases: 0.

This clone was seen only a few times. The chain recombines TRBV2 with TRBJ1-2; perhaps TRBD1 as D (5 bases). This CDR3 has 15 residues. V lost 4 bases and J lost 7, with 19 bases in between. Germline V gene data show CDR1 as SNHLY and CDR2 as FYNNEI. CDR3 in DNA: TGTGCCAGCAGTGTAATATTCGGGGGGTCCGGTGGCTACACCTTC. It specifies CASSVIFGGSGGYTF.

As DNA, the CDR3 is TGTGCCAGCACAATGGGACTGTACTACGAGCAGTACTTC. This translates into CASTMGLYYEQYF. J is TRBJ2-7 and V is TRBV11-2; tentatively, D is TRBD2 (6 bases). The germline gives CDR1 SGHAT, CDR2 FQNNGV. The V gene lost 7 bases and the J gene lost 3 bases, with 13 bases spanning the gap. The CDR3 is 13 residues long.

The chain has TRBV15 and TRBJ1-6; D remains unclear. The CDR3 has 16 amino acids. V lost 0 bases to trimming and J lost 0 bases, with 6 bases between them. In germline, CDR1 is LNHNV, CDR2 YYDKDF (reference sequence). CDR3 DNA sequence: TGTGCCACCAGCAGAGAGGGCAGCTCCTATAATTCACCCCTCCACTTT. Its protein product is CATSREGSSYNSPLHF.

This rearrangement joins TRBV5-1 to TRBJ1-2; 9 bases fit TRBD1. The germline gives CDR1 SGHRS, CDR2 YFSETQ. This CDR3 spans 16 amino acids. Trimming removed 3 bases from V and 0 bases from J; junction bases left unmatched: 6. The CDR3 DNA sequence: TGCGCCAGCAGCTCCATAGGACAGGGGACTAACTATGGCTACACCTTC. Amino acid sequence: CASSSIGQGTNYGYTF.

The chain links TRBV6-5 to TRBJ2-7; perhaps TRBD1 as D (6 bases). Per germline, CDR1 MNHEY and CDR2 SVGAGI. The CDR3 contains 13 residues. Trimming cost V 6 bases and J 2 bases, with 11 bases left between them. CDR3 region: CASSQGPAYEQYF. Here the CDR3 DNA reads TGTGCCAGCAGCCAGGGGCCAGCCTACGAGCAGTACTTC.

This clone was counted a few times. The rearrangement uses TRBV28 and TRBJ1-1, with D perhaps matching TRBD1 (5 bases). V gave up 6 bases and J gave up 4 bases, with 15 bases separating them. Germline V CDR1 and CDR2: MDHEN, SYDVKM. The CDR3 is 14 residues long. The CDR3 here is CASSSRQGGTEAFF. The CDR3 bases are TGTGCCAGCAGCTCCAGGCAGGGAGGCACTGAAGCTTTCTTT.

This chain uses TRBV28 with TRBJ1-4; 8 nucleotides line up with TRBD1. Trimming removed 5 bases from V and 8 bases from J; junction bases left unmatched: 7. CDR3 length: 14 amino acids. Germline V CDR1 and CDR2: MDHEN, SYDVKM. The CDR3 reads CASSLGRGREKLFF. The CDR3 DNA sequence: TGTGCCAGCAGTCTCGGCAGGGGGCGAGAAAAACTGTTTTTT.

V is TRBV5-1 and J is TRBJ2-5, with 7 bases identical to TRBD1. With V trimmed by 4 bases and J by 3 bases, 6 bases remained unmatched. CDR1 and CDR2 from the germline V gene are SGHRS and YFSETQ. The CDR3 loop spans 14 amino acids. This chain's CDR3 is CASSPQDREETQYF. The CDR3 nucleotides are TGCGCCAGCAGCCCCCAAGACAGGGAAGAGACCCAGTACTTC.

V is TRBV28 and J is TRBJ2-1, with 7 bases that match TRBD2. The CDR3 is made up of 13 amino acids. Germline V gives CDR1 MDHEN, CDR2 SYDVKM. V gave up 3 bases and J gave up 6 bases; unmatched junction bases: 2. The CDR3 DNA reads TGTGCCAGCAGTTTGGGGGAGGGCAATGAGCAGTTCTTC. Amino acids: CASSLGEGNEQFF.

The chain is built from TRBV7-9 and TRBJ2-2; D unclear. The ends were cut back, 5 bases at V and 1 base at J, with 8 bases in the middle. Germline CDR1 reads SEHNR; CDR2 reads FQNEAQ (reference sequence). The CDR3 is made up of 14 amino acids. CDR3 loop: CASSPPLNTGELFF. Written as DNA, the CDR3 is TGTGCCAGCAGCCCCCCATTGAACACCGGGGAGCTGTTTTTT. Complete variable domain (other parts from reference TRBV7-9 and TRBJ2-2): DTGVSQNPRHKITKRGQNVTFRCDPISEHNRLYWYRQTLGQGPEFLTYFQNEAQLEKSRLLSDRFSAERPKGSFSTLEIQRTEQGDSAMYLCASSPPLNTGELFFGEGSRLTVL.

Of note for this clone: At one end, the junction sequence differs from germline, possibly due to a read error. Other DNA sequences in the same sample also yield this CDR3. The V gene is TRBV28, the J gene TRBJ1-2; maybe TRBD1 (5 bases). This CDR3 contains 13 residues. Per germline, CDR1 MDHEN and CDR2 SYDVKM. Here the CDR3 DNA reads TGCGCCAGTACCCCCGTAGGGGCGTATGGCTACACCTTC. Residues: CASTPVGAYGYTF.

The J gene is TRBJ1-6, the V gene TRBV27; possible D gene TRBD1, 5 bases. Germline CDR1 is MNHEY and CDR2 is SMNVEV (reference sequence). With 0 bases removed from V and 9 bases from J, the gap between germline ends came to 6 bases. The CDR3 totals 13 residues. The CDR3 sequence is CASSLSGGSPLHF. In nucleotides, the CDR3 is TGTGCCAGCAGTTTATCGGGGGGTTCACCCCTCCACTTT.

This CDR3 reads CASSLGVAGNEKLFF. The CDR3 DNA reads as TGCGCCAGCAGCTTGGGGGTGGCAGGGAATGAAAAACTGTTTTTT. This chain connects TRBV5-1 to TRBJ1-4, with a weak D call TRBD1 (5 bases). The germline CDR1 and CDR2 sequences are SGHRS and YFSETQ. Trimming removed 0 bases at V and 5 bases at J, with 11 bases between. There are 15 residues in the CDR3.

The rearrangement joins TRBV19 to TRBJ2-2; D not certain. Trimming left V 0 bases short and J 7 bases short, with 6 bases between. This CDR3 is built from 13 residues. The germline V gene encodes CDR1 LNHDA and CDR2 SQIVND (reference sequence). The DNA for the CDR3 is TGTGCCAGTAGTATAGATCTTATCGGGGAGCTGTTTTTT. Its protein product is CASSIDLIGELFF.

This clone was recorded only once. V is TRBV11-2 and J is TRBJ1-6; 8 bases align to TRBD1. With 5 bases clipped from V and 7 bases from J, the junction kept 4 bases outside the gene matches. The V gene's germline CDR1 is SGHAT and CDR2 FQNNGV. The CDR3 runs 14 residues. The chain's CDR3 is CASSARDRNSPLHF. The DNA of the CDR3 is TGTGCCAGCAGCGCCCGGGACAGGAATTCACCCCTCCACTTT.

The rearrangement uses TRBV18 and TRBJ1-5; 9 nucleotides agree with TRBD1. The CDR3 covers 16 residues. The V segment lost 4 bases and the J segment 6 bases; nucleotides outside the gene matches: 10. Per germline, CDR1 KGHSH and CDR2 LQKENI. CDR3 protein: CASSLTPGQGSQPQHF. In DNA, the CDR3 is TGTGCCAGCTCACTCACTCCGGGACAGGGAAGTCAGCCCCAGCATTTT.

V gene TRBV19 combines with J gene TRBJ2-4, with D tentatively TRBD1 (6 bases). The CDR3 is 15 amino acids. CDR1 and CDR2 from the germline V gene are LNHDA and SQIVND (reference sequence). Trimming left V 6 bases short and J 1 base short, with 13 bases between. Here the CDR3 DNA reads TGTGCCAGTAGCCACTACAGGGTTGCCAAAAACATTCAGTACTTC. This translates into CASSHYRVAKNIQYF.

In the case of this clone: Sequence at one end of the junction differs from germline and may be a read error. J is TRBJ1-2 and V is TRBV4-1, with D tentatively TRBD1 (6 bases). Germline V gene data show CDR1 as MGHRA and CDR2 as YSYEKL. The CDR3 totals 14 residues. The CDR3 nucleotides are TGCGCCCGCAGCCGAGGGGGAGAAGACTATGGCTACACCTTC. Translated, it gives CARSRGGEDYGYTF.

Turning to this clone: This sample also contains other DNA sequences that code for the same CDR3. The gene calls are TRBV9 and TRBJ2-7, with a weak D call TRBD1 (6 bases). Germline V gene sequence: CDR1 SGDLS, CDR2 YYNGEE. The V gene lost 2 bases and the J gene lost 2 bases, with 8 bases spanning the gap. This CDR3 contains 13 residues. CDR3 sequence reads: CASSVGQTYEQYF. Here the CDR3 DNA reads TGTGCCAGCAGCGTCGGACAGACCTACGAGCAGTACTTC. The variable domain in full, with the rest retrieved from reference TRBV9 and TRBJ2-7, is DSGVTQTPKHLITATGQRVTLRCSPRSGDLSVYWYQQSLDQGLQFLIQYYNGEERAKGNILERFSAQQFPDLHSELNLSSLELGDSALYFCASSVGQTYEQYFGPGTRLTVT.

The rearrangement uses TRBV3-1 (or the pseudogene TRBV3-2) and TRBJ1-1; D might be TRBD1 (6 bases). Looked up from germline, CDR1 is LGHDT and CDR2 is YNNKEL (reference sequence). Trimming took 1 base from V and 11 from J, leaving 11 bases between them. The CDR3 is 12 residues long. CDR3 bases: TGTGCCAGCAGCCAAGGGGGGCTTGGGGCTTTCTTT. Translation: CASSQGGLGAFF.

The CDR3 DNA sequence: TGTGCCAGCAGTTCCCCCCGGGGGGATGTGGAGACCCAGTACTTC. Its protein is CASSSPRGDVETQYF. The rearrangement uses TRBV27 and TRBJ2-5; 7 positions match TRBD2. Germline assignment: CDR1 MNHEY and CDR2 SMNVEV (reference sequence). J lost 5 bases, V lost 4 bases, and 10 bases had no gene match. The CDR3 spans 15 residues.